The next 15 T cell receptor beta chains were all read from a single sample in a study of glioma-infiltrating T cells after dendritic cell vaccination. The repertoire was sequenced with immunoSEQ multiplex PCR; TCRdb's copy has only in-frame clones and lacks some. This table holds 75,000 to 95,000 clones, around four fifths found once. Indicated time point: after dendritic cell vaccination, including at tumor progression/relapse. The sequenced sample was blood, obtained after dendritic cell vaccination. Receptors were obtained from a human donor with glioblastoma.

The chain carries TRBV6-5 and TRBJ1-4; D is possibly TRBD1 (6 bases). The CDR3 covers 14 residues. The germline gives CDR1 MNHEY, CDR2 SVGAGI. The V and J ends lost 6 bases and 13 bases respectively, with 21 bases between them. CDR3 DNA sequence: TGTGCCAGCAGCTGGGGGGGCGGAGGGAGTGGACTGTTTTTT. Its translation is CASSWGGGGSGLFF.

V is TRBV27 and J is TRBJ1-5; D not resolved. CDR1 is MNHEY, CDR2 SMNVEV, per germline (reference sequence). The V gene lost 2 bases and the J gene lost 4 bases, with 6 bases spanning the gap. CDR3 length equals 13 residues. CDR3 DNA: TGTGCCAGCAGTTTAGCACAGAATCAGCCCCAGCATTTT. It encodes CASSLAQNQPQHF.

J is TRBJ2-6 and V is TRBV7-2; 12 bases line up with TRBD1. V lost 5 bases, J lost 4 bases, and 9 bases stayed unmatched. CDR1 is SGHTA, CDR2 FQGNSA, per germline. This CDR3 region has 18 residues. CDR3: CASSRSGTGGSGANVLTF. The DNA for the CDR3 is TGTGCCAGCAGCCGATCCGGGACAGGGGGCTCCGGGGCCAACGTCCTGACTTTC.

This clone was found a few times. The chain uses TRBV6-1 and TRBJ1-2; TRBD1 might be the D (6 bases). The germline V and J ends were trimmed by 5 bases and 4 bases, with 17 bases remaining between them. CDR1 and CDR2 (germline): MNHNS, SASEGT. The CDR3 sequence is 15 residues long. CDR3 DNA sequence: TGTGCCAGCAGTATTCAACAGGGTACGATCTATGGCTACACCTTC. Amino acids: CASSIQQGTIYGYTF.

The V gene is TRBV28, the J gene TRBJ1-1; D is ambiguous. The CDR3 extends over 14 amino acids. Trimming pared 5 bases from V and 9 bases from J, leaving 19 bases between. CDR1 is MDHEN, CDR2 SYDVKM, per germline. CDR3 sequence: CASSQSHSTLKAFF. In DNA form, the CDR3 reads TGTGCCAGCAGTCAATCGCACAGTACCCTCAAAGCTTTCTTT.

This sequence joins TRBV6-4 and TRBJ2-7; TRBD1 agrees at 8 bases. The V gene end was trimmed by 2 bases and the J gene end by 0 bases; junction bases not matched to a gene: 6. Germline values: CDR1 MRHNA, CDR2 SNTAGT. The CDR3 runs 16 residues. CDR3 region: CASSDAHRGNSYEQYF. DNA of the CDR3: TGTGCCAGCAGTGACGCGCACAGGGGGAACTCCTACGAGCAGTACTTC.

This clone was counted a few times. The chain is built from TRBV2 and TRBJ2-7; D possibly corresponds to TRBD2 (5 bases). Germline V gene lookup returns CDR1 SNHLY and CDR2 FYNNEI. Trimming removed 4 bases from V and 2 bases from J, with 9 bases in between. This CDR3 has 13 amino acids. The CDR3 region is CASSGGLTYEQYF. CDR3 nucleotide sequence: TGTGCCAGCAGTGGCGGGCTCACCTACGAGCAGTACTTC.

The J gene is TRBJ1-2, the V gene TRBV7-8; 12 nucleotides line up with TRBD1. The germline V gene has CDR1 SGHVS and CDR2 FQNEAQ. The CDR3 consists of 15 residues. With 5 bases clipped from V and 9 bases from J, the junction kept 10 bases outside the gene matches. This chain's CDR3 is CASSPPGQGAQSYTF. The CDR3 DNA sequence: TGTGCCAGCAGCCCTCCGGGACAGGGGGCTCAAAGCTACACCTTC.

This chain connects TRBV2 to TRBJ1-4; no reliable D call. Germline V gene data show CDR1 as SNHLY and CDR2 as FYNNEI. The CDR3 is made up of 16 amino acids. Trimming stripped 4 bases from V and 0 bases from J, with 12 bases between. This chain's CDR3 is CASSVEQPSTNEKLFF. CDR3 nucleotide sequence: TGTGCCAGCAGTGTCGAACAGCCGTCAACTAATGAAAAACTGTTTTTT.

This clone was seen a single time. This rearrangement joins TRBV6-1 to TRBJ2-3; unclear D gene. The length of the CDR3 is 12 residues. V lost 1 base and J lost 5, with 4 bases in between. Per germline, CDR1 MNHNS and CDR2 SASEGT. The CDR3 sequence is CASSEVKDTQYF. In DNA form, the CDR3 reads TGTGCCAGCAGTGAAGTCAAAGATACGCAGTATTTT.

This clone has only one observation. The J gene is TRBJ2-1, the V gene TRBV14; 16 bases line up with TRBD2. This CDR3 has 19 residues. Trimming cost V 3 bases and J 8 bases; bases outside gene matches: 13. The germline CDR1 and CDR2 sequences are SGHDN and FVKESK. CDR3 in amino acids: CASSHPREGLAGGKDEQFF. The CDR3 DNA reads as TGTGCCAGCAGCCACCCCAGGGAGGGACTAGCGGGGGGGAAGGATGAGCAGTTCTTC.

This chain links TRBV5-5 with TRBJ1-5; D gene ambiguous. Per the germline V gene, CDR1 is SGHKS and CDR2 is YYEKEE (reference sequence). The CDR3 is made up of 16 amino acids. V was clipped by 1 base and J by 5 bases, with 16 bases between them. The CDR3 DNA reads as TGTGCCAGCAGCTTGAGGTTTGGGCAGTTATATCAGCCCCAGCATTTT. This encodes CASSLRFGQLYQPQHF.

This chain uses TRBV27 with TRBJ1-1; D uncertain. Trimming cost V 8 bases and J 8 bases, with 12 bases left between them. From germline, CDR1 is MNHEY and CDR2 SMNVEV (reference sequence). CDR3 length equals 11 residues. CDR3: CASEGGSEAFF. The CDR3 DNA reads as TGTGCCAGCGAAGGAGGGTCAGAAGCTTTCTTT.

The chain is built from TRBV7-3 and TRBJ2-3; 7 bases align to TRBD1. The germline V gene encodes CDR1 SGHTA and CDR2 FQGTGA. The junction had 4 bases not matched to a gene; V was cut back by 5 bases and J by 2 bases. The CDR3 length is 14 residues. DNA of the CDR3: TGTGCCAGCAGCCGGACAGGATACACAGATACGCAGTATTTT. Protein product: CASSRTGYTDTQYF. Full variable domain (missing parts from reference TRBV7-3 and TRBJ2-3): GAGVSQTPSNKVTEKGKYVELRCDPISGHTALYWYRQSLGQGPEFLIYFQGTGAADDSGLPNDRFFAVRPEGSVSTLKIQRTERGDSAVYLCASSRTGYTDTQYFGPGTRLTVL.

The chain combines TRBV7-2 with TRBJ1-2; D is perhaps TRBD1 (6 bases). Trimming cost V 1 base and J 7 bases, with 13 bases left between them. This CDR3 spans 14 amino acids. From germline, CDR1 is SGHTA and CDR2 FQGNSA. The CDR3 sequence is CASSLDQGPTGYTF. CDR3 nucleotides: TGTGCCAGCAGCTTAGACCAGGGGCCTACTGGCTACACCTTC.